The rows below give T cell receptor beta chains drawn from one sample of a study of cytomegalovirus exposure and HLA in healthy donors. This table comes from immunoSEQ multiplex PCR, and its TCRdb copy is limited to in-frame clones, with some not included. The table lists 30,000 to 35,000 clones, with 3.4% in the top ten. The sequenced material came from PBMCs. The receptors were gathered from a woman aged 40 to 49 in good health and CMV-seropositive. Each CDR3 is given with its conserved first and last residue. A D gene is named only where the DNA matches it firmly. Rows may omit the clone size; those that give it use once, few, many or a size class.

D gene	clone size	V gene	J gene	CDR3 protein	CDR3 DNA
TRBD2	-	TRBV28	TRBJ2-2	CASSPGLAGTGELFF	TGTGCCAGCAGTCCGGGACTAGCGGGCACCGGGGAGCTGTTTTTT
TRBD1	-	TRBV4-3	TRBJ2-7	CASSPGTGGYEQYF	TGCGCCAGCAGCCCGGGGACAGGGGGCTACGAGCAGTACTTC
TRBD1	-	TRBV28	TRBJ1-5	CASSLTGAAFGSNQPQHF	TGTGCCAGCAGCCTGACAGGGGCAGCGTTTGGGAGCAATCAGCCCCAGCATTTT
TRBD1	-	TRBV7-9	TRBJ1-3	CASSSTGNSGNTIYF	TGTGCCAGCAGCTCGACAGGGAACTCTGGAAACACCATATATTTT
TRBD2	-	TRBV5-4	TRBJ2-2	CASSQRGRVAGELFF	TGTGCCAGCAGCCAGCGGGGGCGGGTGGCCGGGGAGCTGTTTTTT
-	-	TRBV6-1	TRBJ2-1	CASTEEGAEQFF	TGTGCCAGCACTGAAGAAGGAGCCGAGCAGTTCTTC
-	-	TRBV2	TRBJ2-3	CASKLGLVRGDTQYF	TGTGCCAGCAAGCTCGGGCTAGTCAGGGGAGATACGCAGTATTTT
-	-	TRBV4-1	TRBJ2-3	CASSQGTGASTDTQYF	TGCGCCAGCAGCCAAGGCACAGGAGCTAGCACAGATACGCAGTATTTT
-	-	TRBV27	TRBJ2-1	CASSLGGGNEQFF	TGTGCCAGCAGCTTAGGGGGGGGCAATGAGCAGTTCTTC
-	-	TRBV29-1	TRBJ1-2	CSALRELGDGYTF	TGCAGCGCTCTCCGGGAGTTAGGGGATGGCTACACCTTC
-	-	TRBV6-1	TRBJ1-5	CASSDYERDQRF	TGTGCCAGCAGTGACTATGAACGGGATCAACGCTTT
TRBD2	-	TRBV4-2	TRBJ2-1	CASSQDAAYLADNNEQFF	TGTGCCAGCAGCCAAGACGCCGCGTATCTAGCGGATAACAATGAGCAGTTCTTC
TRBD1	-	TRBV29-1	TRBJ2-2	CSVEHRTGGNTGELFF	TGCAGCGTTGAACACCGGACAGGGGGCAACACCGGGGAGCTGTTTTTT
-	-	TRBV25-1	TRBJ2-7	CASSEGALYEQYF	TGTGCCAGCAGTGAGGGGGCTCTCTACGAGCAGTACTTC
TRBD1	-	TRBV27	TRBJ2-1	CASGSFDRAAYNEQFF	TGTGCCAGCGGAAGCTTCGACAGGGCGGCCTACAATGAGCAGTTCTTC
TRBD2	-	TRBV2	TRBJ2-3	CASTRRGLAGAITDTQYF	TGTGCCAGCACCAGAAGGGGACTAGCGGGAGCCATAACAGATACGCAGTATTTT
-	-	TRBV19	TRBJ2-2	CASSIGGNAGELFF	TGTGCCAGTAGTATTGGGGGGAACGCCGGGGAGCTGTTTTTT
TRBD2	-	TRBV2	TRBJ2-7	CASSTQAGGGQYF	TGTGCCAGCAGTACTCAGGCGGGGGGGGGTCAGTACTTC
TRBD2	-	TRBV5-6	TRBJ2-3	CASSRLAGVKDTQYF	TGTGCCAGCAGCCGACTAGCGGGGGTCAAGGATACGCAGTATTTT
-	-	TRBV20-1	TRBJ1-2	CSARGGQGYTF	TGCAGTGCTAGGGGGGGGCAGGGCTACACCTTC
-	-	TRBV4-2	TRBJ2-7	CASSLSRGSSREQYF	TGTGCCAGCAGCCTGAGTAGAGGGAGTTCACGCGAGCAGTACTTC
-	-	TRBV5-1	TRBJ2-2	CASSLNRVTGELFF	TGCGCCAGCAGCTTGAACAGGGTCACCGGGGAGCTGTTTTTT
-	-	TRBV28	TRBJ1-2	CASSTPGTHGYTF	TGTGCCAGCAGTACTCCCGGGACTCATGGCTACACCTTC
-	-	TRBV28	TRBJ2-5	CASSFADQETQYF	TGTGCCAGCAGTTTCGCAGACCAAGAGACCCAGTACTTC
TRBD2	-	TRBV11-3	TRBJ2-7	CASSPTSGKTYEQYF	TGTGCCAGCAGCCCGACTAGCGGAAAAACCTACGAGCAGTACTTC
TRBD1	-	TRBV6-1	TRBJ1-5	CASSDPGQGKDQPQHF	TGTGCCAGCAGTGACCCTGGACAGGGGAAGGATCAGCCCCAGCATTTT
TRBD1	-	TRBV9	TRBJ2-7	CASSGRQGQYF	TGTGCCAGCAGCGGTCGACAGGGACAGTACTTC
TRBD1	-	TRBV29-1	TRBJ1-1	CSVGFRGRVDTEAFF	TGCAGCGTTGGGTTCAGGGGGCGCGTAGACACTGAAGCTTTCTTT
TRBD1	-	TRBV27	TRBJ1-1	CASSLGQTNEAFF	TGTGCCAGCAGTTTGGGACAGACCAATGAAGCTTTCTTT
TRBD1	-	TRBV4-1	TRBJ2-3	CASSQLTGTVNTDTQYF	TGCGCCAGCAGCCAACTGACAGGGACAGTTAACACAGATACGCAGTATTTT
-	-	TRBV2	TRBJ2-7	CASSENSEGWAAYEQYF	TGTGCCAGCAGTGAGAACTCTGAGGGTTGGGCTGCCTACGAGCAGTACTTC
TRBD2	-	TRBV2	TRBJ2-7	CASSEPQPASGEQYF	TGTGCCAGCAGTGAACCTCAGCCGGCTAGCGGCGAGCAGTACTTC
-	-	TRBV2	TRBJ2-7	CASKTTYEQYF	TGTGCCAGCAAGACAACCTACGAGCAGTACTTC
-	-	TRBV5-1	TRBJ2-7	CASSFVPGAYEQYF	TGCGCCAGCAGCTTTGTACCGGGGGCCTACGAGCAGTACTTC
TRBD1	-	TRBV18	TRBJ1-4	CASSPGQANEKLFF	TGTGCCAGCTCACCCGGACAGGCCAATGAAAAACTGTTTTTT
TRBD1	-	TRBV6-5	TRBJ2-7	CASSYSPGQTYEQYF	TGTGCCAGCAGTTACAGTCCGGGACAGACCTACGAGCAGTACTTC
TRBD1	-	TRBV18	TRBJ2-7	CASSSGTGSYEQYF	TGTGCCAGCTCATCAGGGACAGGGTCCTACGAGCAGTACTTC
-	-	TRBV4-2	TRBJ2-7	CASSQDRRIYEQYF	TGTGCCAGCAGCCAAGATCGGCGGATCTACGAGCAGTACTTC
-	-	TRBV29-1	TRBJ1-2	CSALPGTNYGYTF	TGCAGCGCTTTACCGGGAACCAACTATGGCTACACCTTC
TRBD2	-	TRBV28	TRBJ2-7	CASSSPTSGRGEQYF	TGTGCCAGCAGTTCTCCGACTAGCGGGAGAGGGGAGCAGTACTTC
-	-	TRBV28	TRBJ1-1	CASSFSNTEAFF	TGTGCCAGCAGCTTTTCGAACACTGAAGCTTTCTTT
-	-	TRBV28	TRBJ2-7	CASTLSTTPNSEQYF	TGTGCCAGCACTTTATCGACGACTCCTAACTCCGAGCAGTACTTC
-	-	TRBV5-6	TRBJ1-2	CASSYTGLGYTF	TGTGCCAGCAGCTATACAGGGCTTGGCTACACCTTC
-	-	TRBV12-2	TRBJ2-6	CASRPGVGSGANVLTF	-
-	-	TRBV29-1	TRBJ2-1	CSVGGIYNEQFF	TGCAGCGTAGGCGGGATCTACAATGAGCAGTTCTTC
TRBD2	-	TRBV5-4	TRBJ2-7	CASSSASGSKSYEQYF	TGTGCCAGCAGCTCAGCTAGCGGGAGCAAATCCTACGAGCAGTACTTC
-	-	TRBV5-1	TRBJ2-1	CASSLGWSSYNEQFF	TGCGCCAGCAGCTTGGGGTGGAGCTCCTACAATGAGCAGTTCTTC
-	-	TRBV5-1	TRBJ1-1	CASSLGASMNTEAFF	TGCGCCAGCAGCTTGGGGGCCAGTATGAACACTGAAGCTTTCTTT
-	medium-sized	TRBV5-1	TRBJ1-4	CASTRSGVINEKLFF	TGCGCCAGCACCCGGTCAGGGGTGATTAATGAAAAACTGTTTTTT
TRBD2	medium-sized	TRBV7-8	TRBJ2-7	CASSLRGRTSGYEQYF	TGTGCCAGCAGCTTACGGGGGCGGACTAGCGGCTACGAGCAGTACTTC
-	-	TRBV29-1	TRBJ2-7	CSVGLGSSYEQYF	TGCAGCGTTGGACTCGGGAGTTCCTACGAGCAGTACTTC